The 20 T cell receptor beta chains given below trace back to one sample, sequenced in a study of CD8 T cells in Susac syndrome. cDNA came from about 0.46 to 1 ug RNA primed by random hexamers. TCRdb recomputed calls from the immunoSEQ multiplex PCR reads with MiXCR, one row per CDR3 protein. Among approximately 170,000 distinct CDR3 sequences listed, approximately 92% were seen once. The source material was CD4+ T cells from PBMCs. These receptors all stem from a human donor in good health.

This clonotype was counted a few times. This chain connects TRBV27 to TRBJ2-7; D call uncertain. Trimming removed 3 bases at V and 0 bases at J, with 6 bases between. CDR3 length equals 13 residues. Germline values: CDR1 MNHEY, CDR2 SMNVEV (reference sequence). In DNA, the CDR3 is TGTGCCAGCAGTTTCACACTCTCCTACGAGCAGTACTTC. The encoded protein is CASSFTLSYEQYF.

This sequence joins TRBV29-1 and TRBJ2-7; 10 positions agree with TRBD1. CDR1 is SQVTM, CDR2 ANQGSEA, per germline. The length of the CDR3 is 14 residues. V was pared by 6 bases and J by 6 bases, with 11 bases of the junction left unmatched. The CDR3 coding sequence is TGCAGCGTCAACCGGGACAGGGGATGGGGCGAGCAGTACTTC. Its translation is CSVNRDRGWGEQYF.

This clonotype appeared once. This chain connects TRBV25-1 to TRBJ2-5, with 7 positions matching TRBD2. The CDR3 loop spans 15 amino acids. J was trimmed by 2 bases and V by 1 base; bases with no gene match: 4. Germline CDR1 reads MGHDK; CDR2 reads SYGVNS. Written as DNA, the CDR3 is TGTGCCAGCAGTGAATGGGGGGGACGGCAAGAGACCCAGTACTTC. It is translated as CASSEWGGRQETQYF.

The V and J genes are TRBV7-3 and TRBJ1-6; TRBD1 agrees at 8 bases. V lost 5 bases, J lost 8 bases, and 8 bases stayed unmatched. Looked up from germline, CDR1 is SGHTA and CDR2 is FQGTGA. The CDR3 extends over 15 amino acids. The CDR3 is CASSRTGLRDSPLHF. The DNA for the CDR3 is TGTGCCAGCAGCCGGACAGGGTTGAGGGATTCACCCCTCCACTTT.

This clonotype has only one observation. The CDR3 sequence: CSARDAAGANVLTF. The CDR3 DNA reads as TGCAGTGCTAGAGACGCCGCCGGGGCCAACGTCCTGACTTTC. This chain connects TRBV20-1 to TRBJ2-6, with unresolved D. Per the germline V gene, CDR1 is DFQATT and CDR2 is SNEGSKA (reference sequence). The CDR3 length is 14 residues. The V end was cut by 0 bases, the J end by 4 bases, with 7 bases between.

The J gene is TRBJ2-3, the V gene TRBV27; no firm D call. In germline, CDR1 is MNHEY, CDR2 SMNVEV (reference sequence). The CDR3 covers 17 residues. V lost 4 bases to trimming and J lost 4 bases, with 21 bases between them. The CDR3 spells CASSSKRPSLSPDTQYF. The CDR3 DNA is TGTGCCAGCAGTTCGAAACGCCCGTCCCTATCGCCAGATACGCAGTATTTT.

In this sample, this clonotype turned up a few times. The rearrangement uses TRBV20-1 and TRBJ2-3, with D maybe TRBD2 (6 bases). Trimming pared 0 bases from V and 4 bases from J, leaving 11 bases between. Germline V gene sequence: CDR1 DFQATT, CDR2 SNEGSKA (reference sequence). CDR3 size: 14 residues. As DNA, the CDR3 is TGCAGTGCTAGAGATCCCCCGGGAGCAGATACGCAGTATTTT. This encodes CSARDPPGADTQYF.

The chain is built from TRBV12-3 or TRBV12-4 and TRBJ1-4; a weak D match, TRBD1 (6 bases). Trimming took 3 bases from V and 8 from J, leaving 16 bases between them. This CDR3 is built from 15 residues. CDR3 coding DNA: TGTGCCAGCAGTTTCCGGGGGGGCAGGGGAGAAAAACTGTTTTTT. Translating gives CASSFRGGRGEKLFF.

The CDR3: CSVEEGRGTGGYTF. In nucleotides, the CDR3 is TGCAGCGTTGAAGAGGGGAGGGGGACGGGTGGCTACACCTTC. V gene TRBV29-1 combines with J gene TRBJ1-2; TRBD1 is a possible D gene (6 bases). V lost 0 bases and J lost 7, with 15 bases in between. CDR1 and CDR2 (germline): SQVTM, ANQGSEA. This CDR3 comprises 14 residues.

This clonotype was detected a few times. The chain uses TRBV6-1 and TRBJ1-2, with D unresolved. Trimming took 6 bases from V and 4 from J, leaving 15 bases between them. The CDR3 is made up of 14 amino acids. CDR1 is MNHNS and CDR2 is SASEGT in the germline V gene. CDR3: CASSPLRIFYGYTF. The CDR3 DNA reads TGTGCCAGCAGCCCCCTAAGGATATTCTATGGCTACACCTTC.

In DNA form, the CDR3 reads TGCGCCAGCTTCACAGGGAACACCGGGGAGCTGTTTTTT. As protein: CASFTGNTGELFF. The rearrangement uses TRBV5-1 and TRBJ2-2, with D maybe TRBD1 (5 bases). CDR1 and CDR2 (germline): SGHRS, YFSETQ. There are 13 residues in the CDR3. V gave up 7 bases and J gave up 1 base, with 8 bases separating them.

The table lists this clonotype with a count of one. CDR3 sequence: CASSDRAVQETQYF. CDR3 DNA: TGTGCCAGCAGTGATAGGGCAGTCCAAGAGACCCAGTACTTC. The V gene is TRBV2, the J gene TRBJ2-5; D unresolved. This CDR3 comprises 14 residues. Germline V gene lookup returns CDR1 SNHLY and CDR2 FYNNEI. Trimming stripped 3 bases from V and 1 base from J, with 9 bases between. Combining the CDR3 with reference TRBV2 and TRBJ2-5 gives the whole variable domain EPEVTQTPSHQVTQMGQEVILRCVPISNHLYFYWYRQILGQKVEFLVSFYNNEISEKSEIFDDQFSVERPDGSNFTLKIRSTKLEDSAMYFCASSDRAVQETQYFGPGTRLLVL.

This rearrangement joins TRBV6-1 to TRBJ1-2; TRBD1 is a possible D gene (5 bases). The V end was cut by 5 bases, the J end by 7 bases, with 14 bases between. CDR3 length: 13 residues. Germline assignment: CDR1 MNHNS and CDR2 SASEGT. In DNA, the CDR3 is TGTGCCAGCAGTTATTCCGGGACGGGTGGCTACACCTTC. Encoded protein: CASSYSGTGGYTF.

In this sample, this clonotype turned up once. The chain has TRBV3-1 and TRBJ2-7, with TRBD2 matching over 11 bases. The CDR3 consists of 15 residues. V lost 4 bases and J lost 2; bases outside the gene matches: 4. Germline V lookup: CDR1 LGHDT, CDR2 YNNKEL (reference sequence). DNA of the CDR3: TGTGCCAGCAGCCGCCGACTAGCGGGGCCCTACGAGCAGTACTTC. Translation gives CASSRRLAGPYEQYF.

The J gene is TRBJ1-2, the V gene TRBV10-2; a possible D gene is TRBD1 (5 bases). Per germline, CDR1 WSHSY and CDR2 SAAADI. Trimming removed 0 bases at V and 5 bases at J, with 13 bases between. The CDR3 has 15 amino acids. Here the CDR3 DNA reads TGCGCCAGCAGTGAGTCGCCCCAGGGATATTATGGCTACACCTTC. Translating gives CASSESPQGYYGYTF.

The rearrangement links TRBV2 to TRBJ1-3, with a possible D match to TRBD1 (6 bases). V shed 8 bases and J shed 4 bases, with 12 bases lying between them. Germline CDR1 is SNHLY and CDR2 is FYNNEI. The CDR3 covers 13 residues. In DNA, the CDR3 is TGTGCCAGCTGCTACAGGGTGGGAAACACCATATATTTT. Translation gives CASCYRVGNTIYF.

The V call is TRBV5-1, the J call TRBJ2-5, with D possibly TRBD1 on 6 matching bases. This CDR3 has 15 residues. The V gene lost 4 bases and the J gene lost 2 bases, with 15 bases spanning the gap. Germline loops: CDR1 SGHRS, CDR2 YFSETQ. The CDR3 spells CASSLEGDGQETQYF. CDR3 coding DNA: TGCGCCAGCAGCCTCGAGGGGGACGGGCAAGAGACCCAGTACTTC. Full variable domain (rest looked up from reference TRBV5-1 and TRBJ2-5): KAGVTQTPRYLIKTRGQQVTLSCSPISGHRSVSWYQQTPGQGLQFLFEYFSETQRNKGNFPGRFSGRQFSNSRSEMNVSTLELGDSALYLCASSLEGDGQETQYFGPGTRLLVL.

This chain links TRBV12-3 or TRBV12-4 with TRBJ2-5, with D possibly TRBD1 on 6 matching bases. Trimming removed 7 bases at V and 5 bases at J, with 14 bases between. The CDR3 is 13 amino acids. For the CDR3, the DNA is TGTGCCAGCACCAGGGGCGGGTCGGAGACCCAGTACTTC. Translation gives CASTRGGSETQYF.

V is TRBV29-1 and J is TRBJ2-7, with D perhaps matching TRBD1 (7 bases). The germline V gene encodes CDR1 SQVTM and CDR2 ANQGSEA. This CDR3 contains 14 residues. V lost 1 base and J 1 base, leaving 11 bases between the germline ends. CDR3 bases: TGCAGCGTTGAAGCCAGGGGGGTATCCTACGAGCAGTACTTC. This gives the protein CSVEARGVSYEQYF.

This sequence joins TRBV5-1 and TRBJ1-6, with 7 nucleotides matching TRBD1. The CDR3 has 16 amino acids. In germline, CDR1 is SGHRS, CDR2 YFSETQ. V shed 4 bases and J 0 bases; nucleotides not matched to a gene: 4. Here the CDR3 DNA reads TGCGCCAGCAGCCCGGGGGACAGCTCCTATAATTCACCCCTCCACTTT. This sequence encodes CASSPGDSSYNSPLHF.